Each of the 15 T cell receptor beta chains below was sequenced from the same sample in a study of blood T cell repertoires in COVID-19. The repertoire was sequenced with immunoSEQ multiplex PCR; TCRdb's copy has only in-frame clones and lacks some. The top ten clones hold under 15% of a sample with more than 150,000 clones, about four fifths of them seen once. The sample taken for sequencing was peripheral blood. The receptors come from a man aged 65 to 85 who had recovered from COVID-19.

The chain uses TRBV5-5 and TRBJ1-6, with TRBD1 identical over 10 bases. Trimming at V came to 4 bases and at J to 4 bases, leaving 5 bases not matched to a gene. The CDR3 is 16 residues long. The germline V gene encodes CDR1 SGHKS and CDR2 YYEKEE (reference sequence). CDR3 bases: TGTGCCAGCAGCGAACCGGACAGGGGGTATAATTCACCCCTCCACTTT. The encoded protein is CASSEPDRGYNSPLHF.

The J gene is TRBJ2-7, the V gene TRBV28; 10 bases match TRBD1. The germline V gene encodes CDR1 MDHEN and CDR2 SYDVKM. The CDR3 consists of 14 residues. Trimming took 6 bases from V and 5 from J; bases not matched to a gene: 7. The CDR3 loop is CASRTGGAVDEQYF. The CDR3 DNA is TGTGCCAGCAGGACAGGGGGCGCGGTGGACGAGCAGTACTTC.

In this sample, this clone turned up a few times. The CDR3, as DNA: TGCAGTGCTAGTCTGGGGGGTCGCGATAACACTGAAGCTTTCTTT. Translated: CSASLGGRDNTEAFF. J is TRBJ1-1 and V is TRBV20-1; D is possibly TRBD1 (5 bases). Germline V CDR1 and CDR2: DFQATT, SNEGSKA (reference sequence). The V end lost 3 bases, the J end lost 2 bases, and 16 bases lay between the germline ends. The CDR3 sequence is 15 residues long.

The chain couples TRBV21-1 to TRBJ2-1; TRBD2 is taken as the D call from the table, unchecked against the DNA. TRBV21-1 is shown as a pseudogene. The CDR3 is 18 residues long. This chain's CDR3 is CASPRGSLLNKRAHEQFF. DNA of the CDR3: TGTGCCAGCCCTAGAGGTTCGCTACTGAATAAGCGCGCTCATGAGCAGTTCTTC.

This clone is medium-sized within its sample. The chain joins TRBV11-2 to TRBJ2-1, with TRBD1 matching 9 bases. The V and J ends lost 5 bases and 3 bases, in that order; junction bases with no gene match: 8. There are 16 residues in the CDR3. Germline V gene sequence: CDR1 SGHAT, CDR2 FQNNGV. The CDR3 region has the DNA TGTGCCAGCAGCCGGGGGTGGGGACAGGGCTACAATGAGCAGTTCTTC. This gives the protein CASSRGWGQGYNEQFF. The full variable domain, completed using reference TRBV11-2 and TRBJ2-1, is EAGVAQSPRYKIIEKRQSVAFWCNPISGHATLYWYQQILGQGPKLLIQFQNNGVVDDSQLPKDRFSAERLKGVDSTLKIQPAKLEDSAVYLCASSRGWGQGYNEQFFGPGTRLTVL.

Only a few counts were recorded for this clone. The chain recombines TRBV19 with TRBJ1-1; 8 bases match TRBD1. CDR1 is LNHDA, CDR2 SQIVND, per germline (reference sequence). V shed 5 bases, J shed 4 bases, and the junction held 6 bases outside the gene matches. This CDR3 is 14 amino acids long. CDR3 loop: CASSVTGDITEAFF. The CDR3 bases are TGTGCCAGTAGTGTGACAGGGGACATCACTGAAGCTTTCTTT.

The chain employs TRBV20-1 and TRBJ1-2, with a possible D match to TRBD1 (6 bases). The CDR3 covers 17 residues. V was clipped by 3 bases and J by 3 bases, with 23 bases between them. Per the germline V gene, CDR1 is DFQATT and CDR2 is SNEGSKA (reference sequence). CDR3 sequence (DNA): TGCAGTGCTAGTCCTATTACTCCGGGACATACCTACTATGGCTACACCTTC. It encodes CSASPITPGHTYYGYTF.

This rearrangement joins TRBV6-5 to TRBJ2-2; a weak D match, TRBD2 (6 bases). V lost 11 bases to trimming and J lost 0 bases, with 13 bases between them. This CDR3 is built from 14 residues. Germline CDR1 MNHEY, CDR2 SVGAGI. This chain's CDR3 is CALERAPNTGELFF. CDR3 in DNA: TGTGCCTTAGAGCGGGCCCCGAACACCGGGGAGCTGTTTTTT.

This clone was seen more than once but under ten times. The genes are TRBV7-9 and TRBJ2-2; 8 bases are a match to TRBD1. V was pared by 3 bases and J by 5 bases, with 5 bases of the junction left unmatched. Germline assignment: CDR1 SEHNR and CDR2 FQNEAQ (reference sequence). The CDR3 covers 15 residues. CDR3 amino acids: CASSFRQGATGELFF. CDR3 in DNA: TGTGCCAGCAGCTTTCGGCAGGGGGCGACCGGGGAGCTGTTTTTT.

V is TRBV19 and J is TRBJ2-2; D is uncertain. Germline V gene lookup returns CDR1 LNHDA and CDR2 SQIVND (reference sequence). V was trimmed by 3 bases and J by 8 bases, leaving 7 bases between them. The CDR3 is 12 amino acids. CDR3 amino acids: CASSISLGELFF. CDR3 nucleotide sequence: TGTGCCAGTAGTATTAGCTTGGGGGAGCTGTTTTTT.

The chain couples TRBV6-1 to TRBJ2-1; 8 bases line up with TRBD1. CDR3 length equals 17 residues. The germline gives CDR1 MNHNS, CDR2 SASEGT. J gave up 2 bases and V 4 bases, and 10 bases lay outside the gene matches. The CDR3 is CASSGTGRAQAYNEQFF. The CDR3 DNA reads TGTGCCAGCAGTGGGACAGGGAGAGCCCAAGCCTACAATGAGCAGTTCTTC.

The CDR3 region has the DNA TGTGCCAGCTCACCAGGGGGCGCTGAAGCTTTCTTT. As protein: CASSPGGAEAFF. V is TRBV18 and J is TRBJ1-1; D might be TRBD1 (6 bases). The CDR3 totals 12 residues. CDR1 and CDR2 (germline): KGHSH, LQKENI. V was pared by 2 bases and J by 6 bases, with 7 bases between. The whole variable domain, filled in from reference TRBV18 and TRBJ1-1, reads NAGVMQNPRHLVRRRGQEARLRCSPMKGHSHVYWYRQLPEEGLKFMVYLQKENIIDESGMPKERFSAEFPKEGPSILRIQQVVRGDSAAYFCASSPGGAEAFFGQGTRLTVV.

The CDR3 region has the DNA TGTGCCAGCAGTTTAGGACACAACTATGGCTACACCTTC. This gives the protein CASSLGHNYGYTF. V and J are TRBV28 and TRBJ1-2; tentatively, D is TRBD1 (5 bases). The length of the CDR3 is 13 residues. Germline V gene sequence: CDR1 MDHEN, CDR2 SYDVKM. The V and J ends lost 2 bases and 2 bases respectively, with 6 bases between them.

V gene TRBV6-2 or TRBV6-3 combines with J gene TRBJ1-1, with TRBD1 matching over 9 bases. This CDR3 is built from 14 residues. V dropped 6 bases and J dropped 3; count of bases not matched to a gene: 5. The germline CDR1 and CDR2 sequences are MNHEY and SVGEGT. Here the CDR3 DNA reads TGTGCCAGCAGCACTGGACAGGGGTACACTGAAGCTTTCTTT. This encodes CASSTGQGYTEAFF.

The chain carries TRBV19 and TRBJ1-1; 7 bases match TRBD1. Losses at the gene ends were 4 bases for V and 2 bases for J; bases not matched to a gene: 4. Per germline, CDR1 LNHDA and CDR2 SQIVND (reference sequence). This CDR3 comprises 14 residues. CDR3 nucleotides: TGTGCCAGTAGTACATACAGGGGAAACACTGAAGCTTTCTTT. Translating it yields CASSTYRGNTEAFF. The full variable domain, completed using reference TRBV19 and TRBJ1-1, is DGGITQSPKYLFRKEGQNVTLSCEQNLNHDAMYWYRQDPGQGLRLIYYSQIVNDFQKGDIAEGYSVSREKKESFPLTVTSAQKNPTAFYLCASSTYRGNTEAFFGQGTRLTVV.